The subject of this entry is one TCR beta chain. V lost 5 bases, J lost 0 bases, and 7 bases lay in between. The V gene's germline CDR1 is KGHDR and CDR2 SFDVKD. The CDR3 length is 13 residues. This sample stems from a study of blood T cell repertoires in COVID-19. Turning to the study itself: From the United States, Italy and Spain came samples of acute and convalescent COVID-19. The cDNA or gDNA used as material had been derived from T cells, B-cell-depleted T cells, or PBMCs.

As handled by the study authors: Amplification of reference gene primers provided the estimated nucleated cell counts. Some clones are missing from TCRdb's copy, which holds only in-frame ones; the method was immunoSEQ multiplex PCR. That table supplies the V and J calls and clone size; D and trimming were determined from the DNA. Here the sample spans 150,000 to 200,000 clones, approximately 90% being singletons. The source is a woman aged 45-65 years with acute or convalescent COVID-19. The chain couples TRBV24-1 to TRBJ2-7; D call uncertain. The source material was peripheral blood. CDR3: CATSGVPSYEQYF. The CDR3 DNA reads TGTGCCACCAGTGGAGTCCCCTCCTACGAGCAGTACTTC.